The 32 T cell receptor beta chains listed next were all sequenced from one sample in a study of T-cell reconstitution after alpha-beta-depleted transplantation in children. Unique molecular identifiers featured in how the TCRbeta library was prepared. One entry per CDR3 protein results from TCRdb running MiXCR on the PCR reads. Seen here are about 830,000 distinct CDR3 sequences, approximately 15% observed once, and the top ten hold around 5%. This material consisted of PBMCs, mostly from graft donor cells, taken 360 days after TCRalphabeta/CD19-depleted stem cell transplant. These TCRs come from a male patient younger than 18 who had a stem cell transplant for acute lymphoblastic leukemia, so the T cells may come from the graft donor.

V is TRBV7-8 and J is TRBJ2-3; no clear D. The CDR3 length is 11 residues. Trimming pared 4 bases from V and 12 bases from J, leaving 11 bases between. Per germline, CDR1 SGHVS and CDR2 FQNEAQ. CDR3 residues: CASSSTPPQYF. Written as DNA, the CDR3 is TGTGCCAGCAGCTCAACCCCCCCACAGTATTTT.

This clonotype appeared a few times. The chain joins TRBV9 to TRBJ1-2; D unclear. This CDR3 is built from 16 residues. Looked up from germline, CDR1 is SGDLS and CDR2 is YYNGEE. V was trimmed by 0 bases and J by 3 bases, leaving 15 bases between them. The CDR3 sequence is CASSVVRTGEDYGYTF. The CDR3 nucleotides are TGTGCCAGCAGCGTAGTTAGAACCGGGGAAGACTATGGCTACACCTTC. Complete variable domain (other parts from reference TRBV9 and TRBJ1-2): DSGVTQTPKHLITATGQRVTLRCSPRSGDLSVYWYQQSLDQGLQFLIQYYNGEERAKGNILERFSAQQFPDLHSELNLSSLELGDSALYFCASSVVRTGEDYGYTFGSGTRLTVV.

V is TRBV7-2 and J is TRBJ1-5; D gene unclear. CDR1 is SGHTA and CDR2 is FQGNSA in the germline V gene. CDR3 length equals 16 residues. Trimming cost V 5 bases and J 9 bases, with 23 bases left between them. This chain's CDR3 is CASSRGRQGRSWPQHF. Here the CDR3 DNA reads TGTGCCAGCAGCCGAGGGAGACAAGGACGCAGCTGGCCCCAGCATTTT.

The chain is built from TRBV4-1 and TRBJ2-1, with TRBD2 identical over 9 bases. Trimming took 1 base from V and 6 from J; bases not matched to a gene: 7. Germline loops: CDR1 MGHRA, CDR2 YSYEKL. The CDR3 loop spans 16 amino acids. The CDR3 DNA reads TGCGCCAGCAGCCAAGGTGACGGACTAGCGACCAATGAGCAGTTCTTC. It translates to CASSQGDGLATNEQFF.

This chain uses TRBV11-2 with TRBJ2-3; D is unresolved. The V and J ends lost 4 bases and 4 bases respectively, with 12 bases between them. The germline CDR1 and CDR2 sequences are SGHAT and FQNNGV. The CDR3 is 14 residues long. CDR3 bases: TGTGCCAGCAGCTCGGGTGTAGGGCCAGATACGCAGTATTTT. It is translated as CASSSGVGPDTQYF.

This clonotype came up a few times. V gene TRBV6-1 combines with J gene TRBJ2-3; TRBD2 matches 7 bases. Losses at the gene ends were 5 bases for V and 3 bases for J; bases not matched to a gene: 11. This CDR3 region has 16 residues. Germline lookup yields CDR1 MNHNS and CDR2 SASEGT. DNA of the CDR3: TGTGCCAGCAGTAAAGGTATCTTGGGAGGGACAGATACGCAGTATTTT. Its translation: CASSKGILGGTDTQYF.

In DNA form, the CDR3 reads TGTGCCTGGCGGGGACAGGGCTCATTTGCAACTAATGAAAAACTGTTTTTT. Amino acid sequence: CAWRGQGSFATNEKLFF. The chain links TRBV30 to TRBJ1-4; 9 bases are a match to TRBD1. The ends lost 5 bases at V and 0 bases at J; junction bases unmatched: 10. The CDR3 loop spans 17 amino acids. Germline assignment: CDR1 GTSNPN and CDR2 SVGIG (reference sequence).

This chain connects TRBV4-1 to TRBJ1-5, with D unclear. Looked up from germline, CDR1 is MGHRA and CDR2 is YSYEKL. The CDR3 is 18 amino acids. V lost 3 bases and J lost 2, with 20 bases in between. The CDR3 DNA follows: TGCGCCAGCAGCCAGAAGCCTAGAGGTCCCCCTGGCAATCAGCCCCAGCATTTT. Translating gives CASSQKPRGPPGNQPQHF.

This clonotype was observed a handful of times. The genes are TRBV5-1 and TRBJ1-2; D is possibly TRBD1 (6 bases). The germline V gene has CDR1 SGHRS and CDR2 YFSETQ. The CDR3 consists of 17 residues. The V gene lost 3 bases and the J gene lost 4 bases, with 22 bases spanning the gap. CDR3 sequence: CASSSSRWTASIYGYTF. The CDR3 nucleotides are TGCGCCAGCAGCTCCTCCCGATGGACAGCCTCGATCTATGGCTACACCTTC.

This clonotype showed up just a few times. This rearrangement joins TRBV24-1 to TRBJ2-5; 8 nucleotides align to TRBD2. The CDR3 consists of 15 residues. Trimming removed 2 bases from V and 5 bases from J; junction bases left unmatched: 6. The germline V gene encodes CDR1 KGHDR and CDR2 SFDVKD. DNA for the CDR3: TGTGCCACCAGTGATTCGGGCGGGAGGATGGAGACCCAGTACTTC. Residues: CATSDSGGRMETQYF.

This clonotype has a count of ten or more. The CDR3 nucleotides read TGTGCCACCAGCAGAGGGATCACCGGGGAGCTGTTTTTT. It specifies CATSRGITGELFF. The chain has TRBV15 and TRBJ2-2; D is unclear. V was shortened by 1 base and J by 4 bases, with 4 bases between the two germline ends. Germline lookup yields CDR1 LNHNV and CDR2 YYDKDF (reference sequence). The CDR3 is made up of 13 amino acids.

About this clonotype: The junction departs from germline at one end; a sequencing error may be responsible. The CDR3 here is CASSLGVRENF. The CDR3 DNA reads TGTGCCAGCAGTTTAGGGGTCAGGGAGAATTTC. This chain joins TRBV12-3 or TRBV12-4 and TRBJ2-7; the D call may be TRBD1 or TRBD2 (5 bases each). CDR3 length: 11 amino acids.

This clonotype was seen only a few times. This chain uses TRBV29-1 with TRBJ2-7, with a possible D match to TRBD1 (5 bases). This CDR3 has 14 amino acids. Germline lookup yields CDR1 SQVTM and CDR2 ANQGSEA. V shed 2 bases and J shed 4 bases, with 15 bases lying between them. The CDR3 sequence: CSVENGQGSYEQYF. DNA of the CDR3: TGCAGCGTTGAAAATGGGCAGGGTAGTTACGAGCAGTACTTC.

V usage is TRBV12-3 or TRBV12-4 and J usage is TRBJ1-2; D might be TRBD1 (6 bases). The ends were cut back, 3 bases at V and 2 bases at J, with 13 bases in the middle. The CDR3 is 15 residues long. The CDR3 sequence: CASSFTGTKNYGYTF. The CDR3 DNA reads TGTGCCAGCAGTTTTACCGGGACAAAAAACTATGGCTACACCTTC.

This clonotype has just one count. The chain uses TRBV9 and TRBJ2-1; 9 bases are shared with TRBD1. Germline CDR1 reads SGDLS; CDR2 reads YYNGEE. The CDR3 spans 15 residues. V lost 0 bases and J lost 4; bases outside the gene matches: 2. DNA for the CDR3: TGTGCCAGCAGCGTAGTCGGGACAGGGTACAATGAGCAGTTCTTC. Residues: CASSVVGTGYNEQFF.

This clonotype has a handful of counts. The chain employs TRBV5-8 and TRBJ2-3; 7 bases are a match to TRBD2. The ends lost 0 bases at V and 2 bases at J; junction bases unmatched: 9. The CDR3 has 17 amino acids. Per the germline V gene, CDR1 is SGHTS and CDR2 is YDEGEE. This CDR3 is CASSLAGGRALTDTQYF. The DNA of the CDR3 is TGTGCCAGCAGCTTGGCCGGGGGGAGGGCCCTCACAGATACGCAGTATTTT.

This clonotype was seen at least ten times. CDR3 coding DNA: TGCAGTGCTAGATGGGGCTGGGAGACCCAGTACTTC. Its protein product is CSARWGWETQYF. The chain uses TRBV20-1 and TRBJ2-5; possibly TRBD1 for D (5 bases). The CDR3 runs to 12 residues. With 2 bases removed from V and 5 bases from J, the gap between germline ends came to 9 bases. CDR1 and CDR2 (germline): DFQATT, SNEGSKA (reference sequence).

The chain recombines TRBV12-3 or TRBV12-4 with TRBJ1-6; unclear D gene. V was pared by 7 bases and J by 5 bases, with 9 bases between. The CDR3 sequence is 13 residues long. CDR3 in amino acids: CASTPVDNSPLHF. The DNA of the CDR3 is TGTGCCAGCACTCCGGTCGATAATTCACCCCTCCACTTT.

The gene calls are TRBV29-1 and TRBJ2-3, with D uncertain. Germline CDR1 and CDR2: SQVTM and ANQGSEA. Trimming took 7 bases from V and 1 from J, leaving 12 bases between them. The CDR3 covers 13 residues. CDR3 in amino acids: CSAGLERTDTQYF. The CDR3 nucleotides read TGCAGCGCTGGCCTAGAACGCACAGATACGCAGTATTTT.

This clonotype was detected many times. The V and J genes are TRBV12-3 or TRBV12-4 and TRBJ2-1; D gene unclear. V shed 1 base and J shed 5 bases, with 6 bases lying between them. This CDR3 spans 13 amino acids. The CDR3 coding sequence is TGTGCCAGCAGTTTAGAACAGAACAATGAGCAGTTCTTC. This encodes CASSLEQNNEQFF.

V gene TRBV10-3 combines with J gene TRBJ2-7; D not certain. In germline, CDR1 is ENHRY, CDR2 SYGVKD. The CDR3 has 12 residues. V was pared by 2 bases and J by 2 bases, with 4 bases between. CDR3 region: CAISEETYEQYF. Here the CDR3 DNA reads TGTGCCATCAGTGAGGAGACCTACGAGCAGTACTTC.

The chain combines TRBV24-1 with TRBJ2-1, with 9 nucleotides matching TRBD1. The germline CDR1 and CDR2 sequences are KGHDR and SFDVKD. J gave up 7 bases and V 4 bases, and 7 bases lay outside the gene matches. The CDR3 sequence is 15 residues long. For the CDR3, the DNA is TGTGCCACCAGTGAGTCCGGGACAGGGTCAAATGAGCAGTTCTTC. The encoded protein is CATSESGTGSNEQFF.

Only a few counts were recorded for this clonotype. The rearrangement joins TRBV7-2 to TRBJ2-3, with TRBD2 matching 9 bases. The V segment lost 3 bases and the J segment 5 bases; nucleotides outside the gene matches: 15. This CDR3 has 18 residues. Germline V gene data show CDR1 as SGHTA and CDR2 as FQGNSA. The CDR3 sequence is CASSFASVLAGNQDTQYF. For the CDR3, the DNA is TGTGCCAGCAGCTTTGCCTCGGTTCTAGCGGGAAACCAAGATACGCAGTATTTT.

The chain links TRBV2 to TRBJ2-2, with TRBD2 as a possible D gene (5 bases). This CDR3 is 15 amino acids long. CDR1 and CDR2 from the germline V gene are SNHLY and FYNNEI. Trimming removed 7 bases from V and 2 bases from J, with 14 bases in between. The chain's CDR3 is CASTARTPNTGELFF. CDR3 DNA sequence: TGTGCCAGCACGGCAAGGACTCCTAACACCGGGGAGCTGTTTTTT.

The chain recombines TRBV20-1 with TRBJ1-1; perhaps TRBD1 as D (6 bases). This CDR3 is built from 15 residues. Trimming removed 2 bases from V and 3 bases from J, with 16 bases in between. Germline assignment: CDR1 DFQATT and CDR2 SNEGSKA (reference sequence). This CDR3 reads CSARLQGFPDTEAFF. The DNA of the CDR3 is TGCAGTGCTAGACTACAGGGATTTCCCGACACTGAAGCTTTCTTT.

This clonotype was observed a few times. This rearrangement joins TRBV7-2 to TRBJ2-7; 11 nucleotides line up with TRBD2. The CDR3 runs to 19 residues. The germline V gene encodes CDR1 SGHTA and CDR2 FQGNSA. V lost 2 bases, J lost 3 bases, and 15 bases stayed unmatched. The CDR3 DNA reads TGTGCCAGCAGCTTACCGTTTCCTAGCGGGGGGCAGAATATCTACGAGCAGTACTTC. Protein sequence: CASSLPFPSGGQNIYEQYF.

The chain combines TRBV29-1 with TRBJ2-7; tentatively, D is TRBD2 (5 bases). Trimming stripped 5 bases from V and 1 base from J, with 9 bases between. The CDR3 length is 12 residues. From germline, CDR1 is SQVTM and CDR2 ANQGSEA. CDR3 nucleotide sequence: TGCAGCGTTCGAGGACTTTCCTACGAGCAGTACTTC. Translated: CSVRGLSYEQYF.

This clonotype was picked up many times. The rearrangement links TRBV5-1 to TRBJ2-7; D ambiguous. V shed 0 bases and J shed 4 bases, with 8 bases lying between them. From germline, CDR1 is SGHRS and CDR2 YFSETQ. The CDR3 spans 13 residues. CDR3 coding DNA: TGCGCCAGCAGCTTGGTCTCGGGTTACGAGCAGTACTTC. As protein: CASSLVSGYEQYF.

This clonotype was recorded a few times. The chain is built from TRBV7-3 and TRBJ2-3, with D tentatively TRBD1 (6 bases). This CDR3 contains 16 residues. V lost 5 bases and J lost 0, with 15 bases in between. Germline assignment: CDR1 SGHTA and CDR2 FQGTGA. The CDR3 DNA reads TGTGCCAGCAGCGACACCGCGGACAGTAGCACAGATACGCAGTATTTT. Protein: CASSDTADSSTDTQYF.

The chain joins TRBV6-1 to TRBJ2-7, with D tentatively TRBD2 (6 bases). The length of the CDR3 is 17 residues. Trimming took 6 bases from V and 1 from J, leaving 22 bases between them. In germline, CDR1 is MNHNS, CDR2 SASEGT. CDR3: CASSSPTAGAGSYEQYF. The CDR3 coding sequence is TGTGCCAGCAGCTCTCCGACAGCGGGCGCAGGATCCTACGAGCAGTACTTC.

The chain's CDR3 is CASRGREGPYEQYF. CDR3 nucleotide sequence: TGTGCCAGCAGAGGGCGGGAGGGTCCCTACGAGCAGTACTTC. The chain links TRBV28 to TRBJ2-7; 9 bases are shared with TRBD2. With 6 bases clipped from V and 2 bases from J, the junction kept 5 bases outside the gene matches. From germline, CDR1 is MDHEN and CDR2 SYDVKM. This CDR3 region has 14 residues.

The chain is built from TRBV5-5 and TRBJ2-5; the match to TRBD2 covers 7 bases. The CDR3 extends over 15 amino acids. In germline, CDR1 is SGHKS, CDR2 YYEKEE (reference sequence). The J segment lost 5 bases and the V segment lost 10 bases, leaving 17 bases of the junction unmatched. The CDR3: CAGGVSGYLRETQYF. The CDR3 nucleotides read TGTGCCGGGGGGGTTAGCGGGTATCTCCGGGAGACCCAGTACTTC.